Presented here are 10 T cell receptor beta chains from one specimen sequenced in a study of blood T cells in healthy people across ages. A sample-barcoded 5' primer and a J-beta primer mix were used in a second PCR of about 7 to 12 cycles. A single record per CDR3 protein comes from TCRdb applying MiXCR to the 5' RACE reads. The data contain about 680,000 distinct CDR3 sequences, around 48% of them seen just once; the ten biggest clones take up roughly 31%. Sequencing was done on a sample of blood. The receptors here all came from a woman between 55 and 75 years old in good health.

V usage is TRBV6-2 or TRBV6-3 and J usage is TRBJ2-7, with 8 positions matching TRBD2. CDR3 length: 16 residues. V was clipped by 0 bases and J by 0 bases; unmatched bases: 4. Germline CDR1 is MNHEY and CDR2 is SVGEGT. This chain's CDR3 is CASSYSVTSGSYEQYF. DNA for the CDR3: TGTGCCAGCAGTTACTCGGTAACTAGCGGCTCCTACGAGCAGTACTTC.

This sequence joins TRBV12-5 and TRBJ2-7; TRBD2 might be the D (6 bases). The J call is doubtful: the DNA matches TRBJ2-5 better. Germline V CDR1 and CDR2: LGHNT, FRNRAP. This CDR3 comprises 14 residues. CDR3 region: CASGLGDWSETQYF. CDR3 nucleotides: TGTGCTAGTGGTTTGGGGGACTGGTCGGAGACCCAGTACTTC.

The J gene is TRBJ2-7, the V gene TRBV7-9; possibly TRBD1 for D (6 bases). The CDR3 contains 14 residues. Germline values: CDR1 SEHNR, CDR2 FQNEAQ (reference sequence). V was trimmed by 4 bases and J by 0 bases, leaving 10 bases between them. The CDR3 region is CASSSRTDSYEQYF. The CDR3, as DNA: TGTGCCAGCAGCTCCAGGACAGACTCCTACGAGCAGTACTTC.

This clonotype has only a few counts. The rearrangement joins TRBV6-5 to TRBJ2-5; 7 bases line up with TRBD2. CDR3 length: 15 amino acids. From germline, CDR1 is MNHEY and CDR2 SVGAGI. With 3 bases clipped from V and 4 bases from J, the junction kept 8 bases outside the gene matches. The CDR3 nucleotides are TGTGCCAGCAGTTATTCGGACTCGGGGGGAGAGACCCAGTACTTC. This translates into CASSYSDSGGETQYF.

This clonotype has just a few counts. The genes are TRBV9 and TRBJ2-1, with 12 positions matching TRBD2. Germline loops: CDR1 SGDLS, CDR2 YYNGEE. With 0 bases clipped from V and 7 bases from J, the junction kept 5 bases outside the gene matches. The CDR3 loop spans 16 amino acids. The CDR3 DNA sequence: TGTGCCAGCAGCGTAGCGCCTAGCGGGAGGGCGAATGAGCAGTTCTTC. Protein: CASSVAPSGRANEQFF.

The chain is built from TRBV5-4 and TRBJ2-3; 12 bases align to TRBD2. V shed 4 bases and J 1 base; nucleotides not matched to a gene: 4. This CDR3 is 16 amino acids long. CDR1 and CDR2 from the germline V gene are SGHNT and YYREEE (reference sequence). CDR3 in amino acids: CASSTGLAGRTDTQYF. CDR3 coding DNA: TGTGCCAGCAGCACCGGACTAGCGGGACGCACAGATACGCAGTATTTT.

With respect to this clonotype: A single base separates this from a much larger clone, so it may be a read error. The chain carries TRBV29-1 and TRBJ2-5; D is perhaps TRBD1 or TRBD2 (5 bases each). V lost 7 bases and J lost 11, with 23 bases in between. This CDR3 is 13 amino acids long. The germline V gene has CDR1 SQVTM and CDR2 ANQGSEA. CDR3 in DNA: TGCAGCGGCGTCCGGGACCAACACAATGAGCAGTACTTC. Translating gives CSGVRDQHNEQYF.

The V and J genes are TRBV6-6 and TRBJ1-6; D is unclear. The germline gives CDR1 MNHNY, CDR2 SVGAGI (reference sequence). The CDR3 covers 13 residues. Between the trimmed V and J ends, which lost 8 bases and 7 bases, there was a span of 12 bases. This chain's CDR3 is CASSRSGNSPLHF. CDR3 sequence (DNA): TGTGCCAGCTCCCGCAGCGGCAATTCACCCCTCCACTTT.

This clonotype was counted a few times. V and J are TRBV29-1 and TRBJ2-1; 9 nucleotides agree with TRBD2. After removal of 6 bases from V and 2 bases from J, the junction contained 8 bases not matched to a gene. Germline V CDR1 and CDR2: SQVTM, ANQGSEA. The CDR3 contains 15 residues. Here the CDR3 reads CSVRREGGPYNEQFF. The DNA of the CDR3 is TGCAGCGTCAGGCGGGAGGGAGGGCCCTACAATGAGCAGTTCTTC.

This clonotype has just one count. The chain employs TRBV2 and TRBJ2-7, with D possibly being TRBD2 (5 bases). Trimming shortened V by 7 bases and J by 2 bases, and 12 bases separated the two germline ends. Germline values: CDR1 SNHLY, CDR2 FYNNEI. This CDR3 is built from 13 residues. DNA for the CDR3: TGTGCCAGCAAGATGGGGAGAACCTACGAGCAGTACTTC. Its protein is CASKMGRTYEQYF.